This section outlines one T cell receptor (beta chain) sequence together with its context. Its antigen remains undetermined. Each CD8+ T cell subset was flow-sorted in triplicate, and 300,000 or so cells per subset were placed directly into RLT lysis buffer. To exclude memory contaminants, naive CD8+ T cells were stringently defined as CD45RO-CCR7+CD27+CD95-. Peripheral blood mononuclear cells were isolated from buffy coats by standard density gradient centrifugation. A FACSAria III was used to flow-sort naive CXCR3-negative and CXCR3-positive CD8+ T cells. Total RNA was extracted from sorted cells with an RNeasy Mini Kit. This record belongs to a study of CXCR3-negative and CXCR3-positive naive CD8 T cells (dated by TCRdb to between 2018 and 2021). Context from the whole study: In total, about 140 million TRB reads were obtained, or roughly 1.5 +/- 0.3 million reads per library. Diversity and physicochemical repertoire analyses covered some eleven donors pooled from two independent experiments. Naive subsets from 5 or 6 donors and memory cells from 3 donors were included in the TRBV-TRBJ cluster analysis.

General conclusions and limits of the study: Freshly isolated PBMCs were used for most assays because CXCR3 expression partially decreased after cryopreservation. TRB CDR3s from CXCR3-positive naive cells showed higher hydrophobicity (lower Kidera factor 4), lower energy, and higher strength and volume indices than CXCR3-negative naive cells. Naive CXCR3-negative and CXCR3-positive cells from the same donor showed similar TRBV-TRBJ usage, whereas memory cells showed distinct patterns. Both naive subsets had comparably high repertoire diversity, while memory CD8+ T cells had much lower repertoire diversity. Because surface CD5, which is linked to self-reactivity in mice, was comparable between the naive subsets, TCR interaction strength was also inferred from the physicochemical properties of TRB CDR3s.

Sequenced on a NextSeq 550. The Human TCR Profiling Kit (MiLaboratory) was used to prepare UMI-labeled 5' RACE TRB cDNA libraries. The full amount of extracted RNA was used for cDNA synthesis, and the full amount of resulting cDNA was used for PCR amplification. Libraries were prepared in parallel using an identical number of PCR cycles. In the original analysis: With a minimum of two reads required per UMI, MIGEC and MiXCR pulled out about 57,000 +/- 9,900 unique UMI-labeled TRB cDNA molecules from each library. Each library averaged about 37,000 +/- 9,700 functional in-frame TRB CDR3 nucleotide clonotypes without stop codons. Diversity metrics, including normalized Shannon-Wiener and Chao1, were computed in VDJtools after downsampling to 5000 UMI-labeled TRB molecules per sample. VDJtools was used to calculate clonotype-size-weighted physicochemical properties of the central five CDR3 residues, namely interaction energy, strength, volume and Kidera factor 4. After TCRdb reprocessed the reads, each CDR3 protein sequence was kept as one row, without DNA. The V and J calls reflect TCRdb's pipeline rather than the authors' work. The sample table includes over 35,000 distinct CDR3 sequences. Approximately 2.5% of the sample is held by the ten biggest clonotypes.

The specimen was naive CXCR3- CD8+ T cells from blood. Read against the paper, the sample's cell subset or site label means: CD45RO-CCR7+CD27+CD95- naive CD8+ T cells lacking CXCR3 (TNR3-). The TCR originated in a human donor in good health. Some clones in this sample may be carry-over from other donors' samples.

CDR3 sequence: CASSYPVPGGGATYEQYF. The V and J segments used are TRBV6-2 or TRBV6-3 and TRBJ2-7; TCRdb gives TRBD1 as the D gene, but with no DNA this cannot be confirmed. Based on the germline V gene, the CDR1 and CDR2 sequences are MNHEY and SVGEGT. From its cysteine to its phenylalanine, the CDR3 spans 18 amino acids. The coding DNA is unavailable.